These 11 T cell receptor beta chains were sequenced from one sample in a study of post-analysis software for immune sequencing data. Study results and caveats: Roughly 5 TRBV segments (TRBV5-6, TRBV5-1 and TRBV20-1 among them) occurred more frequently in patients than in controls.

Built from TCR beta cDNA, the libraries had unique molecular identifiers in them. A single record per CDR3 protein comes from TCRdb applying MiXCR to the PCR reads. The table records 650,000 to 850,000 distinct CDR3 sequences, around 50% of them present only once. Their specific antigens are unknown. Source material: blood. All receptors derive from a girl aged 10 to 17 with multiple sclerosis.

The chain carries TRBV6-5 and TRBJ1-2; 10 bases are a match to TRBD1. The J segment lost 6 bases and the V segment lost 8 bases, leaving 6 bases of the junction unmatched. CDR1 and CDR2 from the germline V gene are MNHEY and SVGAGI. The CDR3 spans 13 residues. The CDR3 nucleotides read TGTGCCAGCCATGGACAGGGGGTAAATGGCTACACCTTC. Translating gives CASHGQGVNGYTF.

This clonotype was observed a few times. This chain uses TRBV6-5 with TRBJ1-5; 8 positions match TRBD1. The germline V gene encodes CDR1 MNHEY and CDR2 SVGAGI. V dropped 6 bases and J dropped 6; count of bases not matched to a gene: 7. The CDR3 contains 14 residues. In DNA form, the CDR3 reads TGTGCCAGCAGAGCAGGGGGCGACGGTCAGCCCCAGCATTTT. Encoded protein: CASRAGGDGQPQHF.

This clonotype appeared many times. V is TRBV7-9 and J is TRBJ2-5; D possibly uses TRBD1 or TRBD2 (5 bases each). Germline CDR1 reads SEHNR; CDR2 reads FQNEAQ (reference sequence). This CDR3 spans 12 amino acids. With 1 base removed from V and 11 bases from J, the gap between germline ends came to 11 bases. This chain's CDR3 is CASSLGDGEQYF. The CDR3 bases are TGTGCCAGCAGCTTAGGGGACGGGGAGCAGTACTTC.

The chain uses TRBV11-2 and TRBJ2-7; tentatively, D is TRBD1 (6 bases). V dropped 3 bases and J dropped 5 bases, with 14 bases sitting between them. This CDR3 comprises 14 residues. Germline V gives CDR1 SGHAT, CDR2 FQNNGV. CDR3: CASSFGDRLDEQYF. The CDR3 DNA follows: TGTGCCAGCAGCTTCGGCGACAGGTTGGACGAGCAGTACTTC.

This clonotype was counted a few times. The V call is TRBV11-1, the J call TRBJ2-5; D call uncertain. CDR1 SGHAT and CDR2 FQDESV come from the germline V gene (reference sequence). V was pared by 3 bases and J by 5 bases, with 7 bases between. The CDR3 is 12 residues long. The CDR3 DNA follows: TGTGCCAGCAGCTTTGCCCTTGAGACCCAGTACTTC. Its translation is CASSFALETQYF.

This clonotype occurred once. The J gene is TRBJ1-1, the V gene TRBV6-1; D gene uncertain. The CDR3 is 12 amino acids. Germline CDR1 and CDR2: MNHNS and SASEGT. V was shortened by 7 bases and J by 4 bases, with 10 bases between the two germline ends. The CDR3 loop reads CASTGVGTEAFF. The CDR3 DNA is TGTGCCAGCACCGGAGTGGGCACTGAAGCTTTCTTT.

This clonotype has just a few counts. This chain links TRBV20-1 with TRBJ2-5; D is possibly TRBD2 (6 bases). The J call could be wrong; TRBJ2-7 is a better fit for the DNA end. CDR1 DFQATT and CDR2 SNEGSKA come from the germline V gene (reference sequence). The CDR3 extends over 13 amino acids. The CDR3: CSARVGGTYEQYF. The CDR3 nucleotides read TGCAGTGCTAGAGTTGGGGGGACCTACGAGCAGTACTTC.

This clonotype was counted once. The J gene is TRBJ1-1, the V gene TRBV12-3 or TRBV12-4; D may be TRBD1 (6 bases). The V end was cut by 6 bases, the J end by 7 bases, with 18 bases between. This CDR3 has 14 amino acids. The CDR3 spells CASRRTGFRDEAFF. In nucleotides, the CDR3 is TGTGCCAGCAGGCGAACAGGGTTCAGGGATGAAGCTTTCTTT.

The CDR3 reads CASSAGTATAGDTQYF. CDR3 DNA: TGTGCCAGCTCAGCCGGGACAGCCACAGCAGGAGATACGCAGTATTTT. The rearrangement links TRBV18 to TRBJ2-3, with 7 bases matching TRBD1. Germline values: CDR1 KGHSH, CDR2 LQKENI. J lost 5 bases, V lost 5 bases, and 13 bases had no gene match. This CDR3 comprises 16 residues. The whole variable domain, remainder taken from reference TRBV18 and TRBJ2-3, is NAGVMQNPRHLVRRRGQEARLRCSPMKGHSHVYWYRQLPEEGLKFMVYLQKENIIDESGMPKERFSAEFPKEGPSILRIQQVVRGDSAAYFCASSAGTATAGDTQYFGPGTRLTVL.

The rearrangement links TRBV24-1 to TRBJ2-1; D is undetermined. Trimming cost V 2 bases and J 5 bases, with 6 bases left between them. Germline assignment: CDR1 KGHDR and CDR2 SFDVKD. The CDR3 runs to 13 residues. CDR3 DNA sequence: TGTGCCACCAGTGATTCCATTAACAATGAGCAGTTCTTC. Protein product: CATSDSINNEQFF.

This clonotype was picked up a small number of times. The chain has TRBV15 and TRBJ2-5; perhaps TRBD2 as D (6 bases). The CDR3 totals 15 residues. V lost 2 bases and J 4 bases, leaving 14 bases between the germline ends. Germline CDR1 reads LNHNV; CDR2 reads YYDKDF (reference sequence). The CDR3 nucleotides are TGTGCCACCAGCAGAAGGATGGGAGGAGTAGAGACCCAGTACTTC. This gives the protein CATSRRMGGVETQYF.